A selection of T cell receptor beta chains follows, all from one sample in a study of blood T cell repertoires in COVID-19. Libraries were prepared by immunoSEQ multiplex PCR; TCRdb keeps only in-frame clonotypes and omits some of them. Of 150,000 to 200,000 clones listed, nearly 90% are singletons. Sequenced: peripheral blood. The receptors were gathered from a man between 45 and 60 years old with acute or convalescent COVID-19. The CDR3 runs from the conserved cysteine through the conserved F or W. Each record gives: V gene, clone size, J gene, D gene, CDR3 protein, CDR3 DNA. A D gene is named only where the DNA matches it firmly. Only part of the rows carry a size: once, few, many, or a class if the clone is expanded.

TRBV2	NA	TRBJ1-1	NA	CASSESRYTEAFF	TGTGCCAGCAGTGAGAGTAGATACACTGAAGCTTTCTTT
TRBV6-5	few	TRBJ2-7	NA	CASSFGQVAYEQYF	TGTGCCAGCAGTTTTGGGCAGGTGGCCTACGAGCAGTACTTC
TRBV19	NA	TRBJ1-1	TRBD1	CASNRDRGLNTEAFF	TGTGCCAGTAATCGGGACAGGGGGTTGAACACTGAAGCTTTCTTT
TRBV6-5	NA	TRBJ2-7	TRBD2	CASSLAGDSYEQYF	TGTGCCAGCAGTTTAGCGGGAGACTCCTACGAGCAGTACTTC
TRBV28	NA	TRBJ2-3	TRBD2	CAIAGTSGIDTQYF	TGTGCCATTGCCGGGACTAGTGGTATAGATACGCAGTATTTT
TRBV27	NA	TRBJ1-2	NA	CASSPSPVGHHNYGYTF	TGTGCCAGCAGCCCATCTCCAGTTGGGCACCATAACTATGGCTACACCTTC
TRBV2	NA	TRBJ2-5	NA	CASRLGHPGETQYF	TGTGCCAGCAGACTCGGACACCCCGGGGAGACCCAGTACTTC
TRBV6-6	NA	TRBJ2-2	TRBD2	CASRLAGGPGELFF	TGTGCCAGCAGACTAGCGGGAGGGCCCGGGGAGCTGTTTTTT
TRBV28	NA	TRBJ1-2	NA	CASSGGFGYTF	TGTGCCAGCAGTGGAGGGTTTGGCTACACCTTC
TRBV27	once	TRBJ1-6	NA	CASNSGNSPLHF	TGTGCCAGCAACTCAGGGAATTCACCCCTCCACTTT
TRBV6-2/TRBV6-3	NA	TRBJ2-4	NA	CASSPEDLKNIQYF	TGTGCCAGCAGCCCCGAGGATCTCAAAAACATTCAGTACTTC
TRBV2	NA	TRBJ2-3	NA	CASRASQGFTDTQYF	TGTGCCAGCAGAGCCTCACAGGGTTTCACAGATACGCAGTATTTT
TRBV5-1	NA	TRBJ2-1	TRBD2	CASSLAGLAGTSYNEQFF	TGCGCCAGCAGCTTGGCCGGGCTAGCGGGGACTTCCTACAATGAGCAGTTCTTC
TRBV5-6	once	TRBJ2-2	TRBD2	CASSLRAGGNTGELFF	TGTGCCAGCAGCTTGAGAGCGGGAGGGAACACCGGGGAGCTGTTTTTT
TRBV30	once	TRBJ1-6	NA	CAWNGWGGDINNSPLHF	TGTGCCTGGAATGGATGGGGGGGGGACATCAATAATTCACCCCTCCACTTT
TRBV3-1/TRBV3-2	NA	TRBJ2-7	TRBD2	CASSQAGTSEEQYF	TGTGCCAGCAGCCAAGCCGGGACTAGCGAGGAGCAGTACTTC
TRBV9	NA	TRBJ1-6	TRBD1	CASSVDTGTVNSPLHF	TGTGCCAGCAGCGTAGACACCGGGACAGTCAATTCACCCCTCCACTTT
TRBV10-3	NA	TRBJ2-1	TRBD2	CAIGLAGVNEQFF	TGTGCCATCGGACTAGCGGGAGTAAATGAGCAGTTCTTC
TRBV11-2	once	TRBJ2-5	TRBD1	CASSQQGAGTQYF	TGTGCCAGCAGCCAACAGGGGGCCGGGACCCAGTACTTC
TRBV18	NA	TRBJ2-2	NA	CASSFGQAANTGELFF	TGTGCCAGCTCATTCGGACAAGCAGCGAACACCGGGGAGCTGTTTTTT
TRBV20-1	NA	TRBJ1-1	NA	CSARDSGKAFF	TGCAGTGCTAGAGATTCGGGGAAAGCTTTCTTT
TRBV5-1	NA	TRBJ2-1	TRBD2	CASSSYGRLATDNEQFF	TGCGCCAGCAGCTCTTATGGGCGACTAGCGACCGACAATGAGCAGTTCTTC
TRBV9	NA	TRBJ2-3	TRBD1	CASSLIGQGVADTQYF	TGTGCCAGCAGCCTAATTGGACAGGGGGTGGCAGATACGCAGTATTTT
TRBV28	NA	TRBJ2-3	NA	CASSLAADTQYF	TGTGCCAGCAGTTTAGCGGCAGATACGCAGTATTTT
TRBV9	once	TRBJ1-1	TRBD1	CASSVGTATEAFF	TGTGCCAGCAGCGTTGGGACAGCCACTGAAGCTTTCTTT
TRBV5-1	NA	TRBJ2-3	TRBD2	CASRLGLAGTDTQYF	TGCGCCAGCCGCCTGGGACTAGCGGGAACAGATACGCAGTATTTT